Listed below are T cell receptor beta chains from one sample, sequenced in a study of T-cell memory formation after mild COVID-19. TCRdb redid the calling of the 5' RACE reads with MiXCR, one entry per CDR3 protein. The sample has 450,000 or so distinct CDR3 sequences; approximately 25% are singletons. The specimen was PBMCs or a T cell subset sorted from them (not recorded which). These receptors all stem from an adult woman who had mild COVID-19 (a few samples of this study predate the infection). Cell type and time point are not known. Both conserved end residues are part of each CDR3.

J: TRBJ1-2
V: TRBV12-3/TRBV12-4
CDR3: CASSLPNGYTF

J: TRBJ2-7
V: TRBV6-1
CDR3: CATEGTPAYEQYF

J: TRBJ2-7
V: TRBV4-2
CDR3: CASSQVGVGTGGYEQYF

J: TRBJ2-1
V: TRBV4-3
CDR3: CASSQEDVVWNEQFF

J: TRBJ2-3
V: TRBV9
CDR3: CASSVGSGTSGRLQDTQYF

J: TRBJ2-5
V: TRBV24-1
CDR3: CATSDSGNGPHPKETQYF

J: TRBJ2-5
V: TRBV5-1
CDR3: CASSLFGTGRETQYF

J: TRBJ2-6
V: TRBV5-5
CDR3: CASSPLAGGSGANVLTF

J: TRBJ2-2
V: TRBV18
CDR3: CASSPRTAAIELFF

J: TRBJ1-2
V: TRBV5-1
CDR3: CASSLGYGAGSYGYTF

J: TRBJ2-7
V: TRBV7-9
CDR3: CASTGTGFFEQYF

J: TRBJ2-2
V: TRBV24-1
CDR3: CATSDRQNTGELFF

J: TRBJ2-5
V: TRBV6-5
CDR3: CASSLGQGATETQYF

J: TRBJ2-1
V: TRBV4-3
CDR3: CASSQVPNLPSSYNEQFF

J: TRBJ2-1
V: TRBV25-1
CDR3: CARGTGEYGEQFF

J: TRBJ2-7
V: TRBV3-1
CDR3: CASTGGTGRYYEQYF

J: TRBJ1-1
V: TRBV6-5
CDR3: CASSYSWNTEAFF

J: TRBJ2-7
V: TRBV4-1
CDR3: CASSQDRGERAGVGEQYF

J: TRBJ2-1
V: TRBV10-3
CDR3: CAIEGSYNEQFF

J: TRBJ2-7
V: TRBV7-9
CDR3: CASSLASGLYEQYF

J: TRBJ2-7
V: TRBV10-3
CDR3: CAISAAITYEQYF

J: TRBJ2-3
V: TRBV5-1
CDR3: CASSLDRFDTQYF

J: TRBJ2-5
V: TRBV12-3/TRBV12-4
CDR3: CASSRRGAGGWGQETQYF

J: TRBJ2-1
V: TRBV7-9
CDR3: CASSPEGGESPYNEQFF

J: TRBJ1-2
V: TRBV11-2
CDR3: CASSLDSDLSYTF

J: TRBJ2-1
V: TRBV6-5
CDR3: CASSRSPGGNEQFF

J: TRBJ2-7
V: TRBV6-1
CDR3: CASRDYEQYF

J: TRBJ2-1
V: TRBV5-4
CDR3: CASSLAQNTERFF

J: TRBJ2-5
V: TRBV5-1
CDR3: CASSLDRTSGMETQYF

J: TRBJ2-2
V: TRBV6-2/TRBV6-3
CDR3: CASSPGTQFTGELFF

J: TRBJ1-2
V: TRBV7-2
CDR3: CASTLGGTPWPYGYTF

J: TRBJ2-7
V: TRBV2
CDR3: CASSGEAGIGYEQYF

J: TRBJ1-1
V: TRBV6-6
CDR3: CATMLIDTEAFF

J: TRBJ1-1
V: TRBV5-1
CDR3: CASSLAVRTEAFF

J: TRBJ2-5
V: TRBV28
CDR3: CASSSLTQRSQETQYF

J: TRBJ2-7
V: TRBV5-1
CDR3: CASSPGTSGIAYEQYF

J: TRBJ2-2
V: TRBV7-9
CDR3: CASSHLGPNYGGSGGELFF

J: TRBJ2-3
V: TRBV10-3
CDR3: CAISESEDTQYF

J: TRBJ2-1
V: TRBV15
CDR3: CATSRDNVRYNEQFF

J: TRBJ2-1
V: TRBV24-1
CDR3: CATRTQAGNEQFF

J: TRBJ2-7
V: TRBV5-1
CDR3: CASSLAADYEQYF

J: TRBJ2-1
V: TRBV12-3/TRBV12-4
CDR3: CASRRSLEQFF

J: TRBJ2-1
V: TRBV3-1
CDR3: CASSQLGLAVEQFF

J: TRBJ2-3
V: TRBV12-3/TRBV12-4
CDR3: CASSRSASGRGDTQYF

J: TRBJ2-7
V: TRBV5-5
CDR3: CASSLGAGNKGQYF

J: TRBJ1-1
V: TRBV9
CDR3: CASSVGGRTEAFF